A single sample is the source of the 7 T cell receptor beta chains below, sequenced in a study of glioma-infiltrating T cells. Amplification of TCR alpha and beta CDR3 regions from RNA used iRepertoire nested multiplex PCR. Via MiXCR, TCRdb re-called the multiplex PCR reads, giving one row per CDR3 protein. This sample has 20,000 to 25,000 distinct CDR3 sequences, with approximately 25% found just once. The specimen sequenced was glioma tissue, nonneoplastic brain tissue, or PBMCs (not recorded which). These receptors all come from a human donor with low-grade glioma or glioblastoma, undergoing nonglioma brain surgery, or in good health (not recorded which).

A word on this clonotype: Possible read error: a much larger clone is one base away. V is TRBV7-6 and J is TRBJ1-5; D not resolved. Germline-derived CDR1 and CDR2 are SGHVS and FNYEAQ. The CDR3 contains 14 residues. CDR3 protein: CASSAGYSNKPQHF. DNA of the CDR3: TGTGCCAGCAGCGCGGGTTATAGCAATAAGCCCCAGCATTTT.

V gene TRBV2 combines with J gene TRBJ1-2, with D unresolved. Trimming removed 1 base at V and 8 bases at J, with 11 bases between. Germline CDR1 SNHLY, CDR2 FYNNEI. The CDR3 contains 13 residues. This CDR3 is CASSEEGVRGYTF. CDR3 nucleotide sequence: TGTGCCAGCAGTGAAGAAGGAGTAAGAGGCTACACCTTC. Combining the CDR3 with reference TRBV2 and TRBJ1-2 gives the whole variable domain EPEVTQTPSHQVTQMGQEVILRCVPISNHLYFYWYRQILGQKVEFLVSFYNNEISEKSEIFDDQFSVERPDGSNFTLKIRSTKLEDSAMYFCASSEEGVRGYTFGSGTRLTVV.

In this sample, this clonotype turned up many times. This rearrangement joins TRBV20-1 to TRBJ1-1, with no clear D. The CDR3 consists of 18 residues. CDR1 is DFQATT and CDR2 is SNEGSKA in the germline V gene (reference sequence). V lost 3 bases, J lost 0 bases, and 23 bases lay in between. CDR3 bases: TGCAGTGCTAGGTCTCCGGACCAAAGAAGGAAAATGAACACTGAAGCTTTCTTT. Translated: CSARSPDQRRKMNTEAFF.

The chain uses TRBV11-2 and TRBJ1-1; a weak D match, TRBD1 (5 bases). The V end was cut by 5 bases, the J end by 4 bases, with 17 bases between. The CDR3 is made up of 15 amino acids. Germline-derived CDR1 and CDR2 are SGHAT and FQNNGV. The CDR3 nucleotides read TGTGCCAGCAGCCTCCAAGTGTGGGGCGGCACTGAAGCTTTCTTT. This translates into CASSLQVWGGTEAFF.

In this sample, this clonotype is medium-sized. This chain connects TRBV28 to TRBJ2-3, with D hard to call. CDR3 size: 13 residues. Germline V gene data show CDR1 as MDHEN and CDR2 as SYDVKM. V was trimmed by 9 bases and J by 5 bases, leaving 15 bases between them. The CDR3 loop is CASSQVGRDTQYF. The CDR3 nucleotides are TGTGCCAGTTCCCAAGTCGGTAGAGATACGCAGTATTTT.

The CDR3 DNA reads as TGTGCCAGCAGCCCACTCGGCGCTGGGGGCTACACCTTC. It codes for CASSPLGAGGYTF. The rearrangement uses TRBV3-1 and TRBJ1-2; D unresolved. CDR1 is LGHDT, CDR2 YNNKEL, per germline (reference sequence). This CDR3 spans 13 amino acids. The germline V and J ends were trimmed by 4 bases and 8 bases, with 14 bases remaining between them.

The V and J genes are TRBV4-3 and TRBJ2-3, with D possibly being TRBD2 (5 bases). The ends were cut back, 1 base at V and 5 bases at J, with 13 bases in the middle. CDR3 length: 15 amino acids. Germline-derived CDR1 and CDR2 are LGHNA and YSLEER. DNA for the CDR3: TGCGCCAGCAGCCAAGGGGCTAGCCTACTAGATACGCAGTATTTT. It encodes CASSQGASLLDTQYF.